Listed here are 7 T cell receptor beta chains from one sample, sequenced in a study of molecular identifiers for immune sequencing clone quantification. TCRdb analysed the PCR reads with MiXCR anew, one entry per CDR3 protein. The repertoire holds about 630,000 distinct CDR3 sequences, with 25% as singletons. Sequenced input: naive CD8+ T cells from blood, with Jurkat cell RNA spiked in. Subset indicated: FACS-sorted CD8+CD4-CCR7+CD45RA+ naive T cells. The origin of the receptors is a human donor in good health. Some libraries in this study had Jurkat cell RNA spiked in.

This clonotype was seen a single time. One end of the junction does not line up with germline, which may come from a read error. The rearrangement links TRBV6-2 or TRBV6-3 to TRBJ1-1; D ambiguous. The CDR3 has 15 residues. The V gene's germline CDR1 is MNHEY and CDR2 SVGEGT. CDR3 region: CASTLRTLMNTAAFF. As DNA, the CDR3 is TGTGCCAGCACCCTCCGGACGCTTATGAACACTGCAGCTTTCTTT.

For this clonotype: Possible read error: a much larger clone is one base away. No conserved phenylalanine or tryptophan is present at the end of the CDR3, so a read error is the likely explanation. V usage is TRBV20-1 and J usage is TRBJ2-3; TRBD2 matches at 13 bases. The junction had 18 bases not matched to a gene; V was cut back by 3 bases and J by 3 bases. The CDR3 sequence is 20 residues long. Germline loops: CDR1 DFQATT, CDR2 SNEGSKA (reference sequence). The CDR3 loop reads CSASPTRTSGRAESTDTQYL. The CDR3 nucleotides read TGCAGTGCTAGCCCCACTAGAACTAGCGGGAGGGCCGAGAGTACAGATACGCAGTATCTT.

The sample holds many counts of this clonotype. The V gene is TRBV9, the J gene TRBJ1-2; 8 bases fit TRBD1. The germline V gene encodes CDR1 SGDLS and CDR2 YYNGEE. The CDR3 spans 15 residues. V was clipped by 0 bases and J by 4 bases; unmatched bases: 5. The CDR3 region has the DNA TGTGCCAGCAGCGTAGGAGTCACAGGGGGCTATGGCTACACCTTC. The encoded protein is CASSVGVTGGYGYTF.

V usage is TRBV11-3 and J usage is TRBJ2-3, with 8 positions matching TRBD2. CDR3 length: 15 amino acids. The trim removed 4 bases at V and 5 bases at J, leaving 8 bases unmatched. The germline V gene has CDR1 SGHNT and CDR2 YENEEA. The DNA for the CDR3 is TGTGCCAGCAGCTATCGAGCGGGAGCGGTAGATACGCAGTATTTT. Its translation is CASSYRAGAVDTQYF. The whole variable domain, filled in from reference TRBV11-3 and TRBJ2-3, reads EAGVVQSPRYKIIEKKQPVAFWCNPISGHNTLYWYLQNLGQGPELLIRYENEEAVDDSQLPKDRFSAERLKGVDSTLKIQPAELGDSAVYLCASSYRAGAVDTQYFGPGTRLTVL.

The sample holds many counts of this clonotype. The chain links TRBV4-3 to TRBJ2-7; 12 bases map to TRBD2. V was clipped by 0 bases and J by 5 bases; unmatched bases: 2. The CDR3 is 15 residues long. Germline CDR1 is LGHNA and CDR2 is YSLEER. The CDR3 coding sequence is TGCGCCAGCAGCCAAGAGACTAGCGGGGGAAACGAGCAGTACTTC. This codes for CASSQETSGGNEQYF.

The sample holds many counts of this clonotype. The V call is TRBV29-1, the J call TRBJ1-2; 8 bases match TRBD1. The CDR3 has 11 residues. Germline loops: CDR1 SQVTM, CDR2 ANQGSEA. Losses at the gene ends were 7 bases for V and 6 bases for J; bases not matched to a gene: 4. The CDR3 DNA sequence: TGCAGCGGATGGACAGGGAATGGCTACACCTTC. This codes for CSGWTGNGYTF.

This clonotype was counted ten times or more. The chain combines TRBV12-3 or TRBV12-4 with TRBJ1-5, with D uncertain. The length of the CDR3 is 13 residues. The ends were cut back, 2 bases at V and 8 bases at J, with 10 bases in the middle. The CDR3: CASSLRVSEPQHF. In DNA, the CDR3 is TGTGCCAGCAGTTTACGGGTTTCGGAGCCCCAGCATTTT.